The T cell receptor beta chain under discussion was sequenced for a study of a mutant IDH1 vaccine in newly diagnosed glioma. Study-wide background: Patients came in for eight vaccinations, in weeks 1, 3, 5, 7, 11, 15, 19 and 23.

Described time point: week 5, during vaccination. One vaccine dose held 300 ug of mutant IDH1 20-mer peptide and came with topical imiquimod. Newly diagnosed WHO grade 3 or 4 IDH1-mutant, ATRX-lost astrocytomas were identified in the donors. For this clone: Its antigen is still unknown. Other DNA sequences in this specimen translate into the identical CDR3.

Sequencing used immunoSEQ multiplex PCR; TCRdb keeps in-frame clones, though not all of them. This table has about 30,000 clones, approximately 83% appearing once. The CDR3 is made up of 14 amino acids. Germline-derived CDR1 and CDR2 are SGDLS and YYNGEE. The ends were cut back, 0 bases at V and 2 bases at J, with 9 bases in the middle. This receptor was taken from a man aged 25-40 years with glioma. Sequencing was performed on PBMCs, taken from a glioma patient whose treatment included an IDH1 peptide vaccine. V gene TRBV9 combines with J gene TRBJ2-7; maybe TRBD1 (5 bases). The CDR3 nucleotides are TGTGCCAGCAGCGTAGGTCAGGGCCCCTACGAGCAGTACTTC. This sequence encodes CASSVGQGPYEQYF. The whole variable domain, filled in from reference TRBV9 and TRBJ2-7, reads DSGVTQTPKHLITATGQRVTLRCSPRSGDLSVYWYQQSLDQGLQFLIQYYNGEERAKGNILERFSAQQFPDLHSELNLSSLELGDSALYFCASSVGQGPYEQYFGPGTRLTVT.